One TCR beta chain is described in this entry. The antigen is undetermined. Germline-derived CDR1 and CDR2 are SSHAT and FNYEAQ (reference sequence). The CDR3 extends over 14 amino acids. The ends were cut back, 2 bases at V and 2 bases at J, with 10 bases in the middle. Included in the TCR beta cDNA libraries were unique molecular identifiers. From roughly 1 to 10 million T cells, 400,000 to 650,000 cDNA molecules were obtained. TCRdb recomputed calls from the PCR reads with MiXCR, one row per CDR3 protein. This table holds hundreds of thousands of distinct CDR3 sequences, approximately 53% found once. This sample is drawn from a study of post-analysis software for immune sequencing data. About the research overall: The patients showed relapsing-remitting, secondary progressive and progressive-relapsing multiple sclerosis courses.

Study-wide points: Among multiple sclerosis patients, normalized Chao1 diversity was significantly below that of controls. Patients carried 5 or 6 TRBV segments more frequently than controls did, and TRBV5-6, TRBV5-1 and TRBV20-1 were among them. Batch-mates among the samples co-clustered strongly by F measure.

The genes are TRBV7-7 and TRBJ2-7; D is unresolved. This TCR derives from a girl aged 10 to 17 with multiple sclerosis. The specimen sequenced was blood. The CDR3 nucleotides are TGTGCCAGCAGCTTAAGGCACGGACCCTACGAGCAGTACTTC. This sequence encodes CASSLRHGPYEQYF.